One sample yielded the 20 T cell receptor beta chains listed below, sequenced in a study of cytomegalovirus exposure and HLA in healthy donors. Vbeta (60) and Jbeta (13) primers were used in the PCR. This table comes from immunoSEQ multiplex PCR, and its TCRdb copy is limited to in-frame clones, with some not included. The specimen's table records about 50,000 clones. Sequenced material: PBMCs. The receptors here all came from a woman between 18 and 29 years old in good health and CMV-seronegative.

V and J are TRBV2 and TRBJ1-2; tentatively, D is TRBD1 (6 bases). This CDR3 spans 14 amino acids. Per the germline V gene, CDR1 is SNHLY and CDR2 is FYNNEI. The V gene lost 0 bases and the J gene lost 3 bases, with 8 bases spanning the gap. Here the CDR3 reads CASSEAPGDYGYTF. CDR3 bases: TGTGCCAGCAGTGAAGCGCCAGGGGACTATGGCTACACCTTC.

The chain joins TRBV5-1 to TRBJ1-6; TRBD1 agrees at 7 bases. J lost 4 bases, V lost 5 bases, and 15 bases had no gene match. This CDR3 has 18 residues. From germline, CDR1 is SGHRS and CDR2 YFSETQ. DNA of the CDR3: TGCGCCAGCAGAGGGGGCCCTGCAGGTCAGGGATATAATTCACCCCTCCACTTT. Amino acid sequence: CASRGGPAGQGYNSPLHF.

This chain links TRBV2 with TRBJ2-3; D call uncertain. Germline V lookup: CDR1 SNHLY, CDR2 FYNNEI. V was clipped by 7 bases and J by 7 bases, with 9 bases between them. The CDR3 is 11 residues long. CDR3 loop: CASIYYNTQYF. Here the CDR3 DNA reads TGTGCCAGCATATATTATAATACGCAGTATTTT.

The chain is built from TRBV5-1 and TRBJ2-5; D gene unclear. The germline CDR1 and CDR2 sequences are SGHRS and YFSETQ. The CDR3 extends over 11 amino acids. Between the trimmed V and J ends, which lost 6 bases and 5 bases, there was a span of 8 bases. The CDR3 loop is CASTQQETQYF. The CDR3 coding sequence is TGCGCCAGCACCCAACAGGAGACCCAGTACTTC.

The chain employs TRBV5-6 and TRBJ2-7; D is undetermined. The CDR3 is 13 residues long. The V gene's germline CDR1 is SGHDT and CDR2 YYEEEE. V lost 0 bases to trimming and J lost 6 bases, with 10 bases between them. The CDR3 sequence: CASSLDLVGEQYF. Written as DNA, the CDR3 is TGTGCCAGCAGCTTGGACTTAGTCGGCGAGCAGTACTTC.

The J gene is TRBJ2-7, the V gene TRBV7-9; a weak D match, TRBD2 (6 bases). CDR3 length: 12 residues. Trimming pared 5 bases from V and 3 bases from J, leaving 8 bases between. Germline CDR1 is SEHNR and CDR2 is FQNEAQ (reference sequence). The CDR3 here is CASSAEGYEQYF. DNA for the CDR3: TGTGCCAGCAGCGCGGAGGGCTACGAGCAGTACTTC.

V gene TRBV11-3 combines with J gene TRBJ1-1, with unresolved D. The CDR3 loop spans 13 amino acids. Germline V gene data show CDR1 as SGHNT and CDR2 as YENEEA. V was pared by 3 bases and J by 0 bases, with 5 bases between. The CDR3 sequence: CASSFHMNTEAFF. In nucleotides, the CDR3 is TGTGCCAGCAGCTTCCACATGAACACTGAAGCTTTCTTT.

The chain joins TRBV6-5 to TRBJ2-6, with a weak D call TRBD2 (7 bases). Trimming cost V 0 bases and J 9 bases, with 15 bases left between them. Germline loops: CDR1 MNHEY, CDR2 SVGAGI. The CDR3 contains 16 residues. The CDR3 spells CASSYSGNREGNVLTF. CDR3 nucleotides: TGTGCCAGCAGTTACTCGGGAAACAGGGAGGGCAACGTCCTGACTTTC.

The chain joins TRBV30 to TRBJ2-5, with 14 nucleotides matching TRBD2. CDR1 and CDR2 (germline): GTSNPN, SVGIG (reference sequence). The V segment lost 3 bases and the J segment 4 bases; nucleotides outside the gene matches: 4. The CDR3 contains 15 residues. This CDR3 reads CAWSRGLAGAETQYF. CDR3 sequence (DNA): TGTGCCTGGAGCAGGGGACTAGCGGGAGCAGAGACCCAGTACTTC.

The J gene is TRBJ1-5, the V gene TRBV7-9; 8 bases map to TRBD1. The CDR3 consists of 12 residues. With V trimmed by 3 bases and J by 11 bases, 3 bases remained unmatched. Looked up from germline, CDR1 is SEHNR and CDR2 is FQNEAQ (reference sequence). The CDR3 reads CASSLTGQAQHF. The CDR3, as DNA: TGTGCCAGCAGCTTGACGGGACAGGCCCAGCATTTT.

The chain links TRBV6-1 to TRBJ1-6; D might be TRBD1 (5 bases). Germline V CDR1 and CDR2: MNHNS, SASEGT. V dropped 11 bases and J dropped 7 bases, with 18 bases sitting between them. This CDR3 comprises 14 residues. The CDR3 region is CASSLGARNSPLHF. For the CDR3, the DNA is TGTGCCTCATCCTTAGGGGCGCGAAATTCACCCCTCCACTTT.

The CDR3: CASSGDPNTEAFF. CDR3 nucleotides: TGCGCCAGCAGCGGAGACCCCAACACTGAAGCTTTCTTT. The chain has TRBV5-1 and TRBJ1-1; D gene unclear. Germline V gene lookup returns CDR1 SGHRS and CDR2 YFSETQ. Trimming removed 4 bases from V and 2 bases from J, with 9 bases in between. The CDR3 is 13 amino acids.

The V call is TRBV6-1, the J call TRBJ2-7, with TRBD2 matching over 12 bases. Trimming at V came to 6 bases and at J to 0 bases, leaving 12 bases not matched to a gene. This CDR3 has 18 residues. Germline CDR1 reads MNHNS; CDR2 reads SASEGT. CDR3 loop: CASRESGLAGLFSYEQYF. CDR3 bases: TGTGCCAGCAGAGAAAGCGGACTAGCGGGGCTTTTCTCCTACGAGCAGTACTTC.

The V gene is TRBV11-2, the J gene TRBJ2-7, with D hard to call. The CDR3 consists of 14 residues. Between the trimmed V and J ends, which lost 2 bases and 2 bases, there was a span of 10 bases. Looked up from germline, CDR1 is SGHAT and CDR2 is FQNNGV. The CDR3 sequence is CASSLFGPTYEQYF. The CDR3, as DNA: TGTGCCAGCAGCTTATTTGGGCCAACCTACGAGCAGTACTTC.

This chain links TRBV2 with TRBJ2-7; 9 bases are a match to TRBD2. Germline V gives CDR1 SNHLY, CDR2 FYNNEI. CDR3 size: 14 residues. Germline trimming cut 4 bases from V and 6 bases from J; bases unmatched to any gene: 7. Here the CDR3 reads CASSAASGALEQYF. The CDR3 nucleotides read TGTGCCAGCAGTGCGGCTAGCGGGGCCCTCGAGCAGTACTTC.

This rearrangement joins TRBV5-4 to TRBJ1-5, with 9 positions matching TRBD1. The CDR3 length is 16 residues. Germline V gene lookup returns CDR1 SGHNT and CDR2 YYREEE (reference sequence). Trimming took 2 bases from V and 5 from J; bases not matched to a gene: 8. DNA of the CDR3: TGTGCCAGCAGCTTTGGGACAGGGAATCTCGATCAGCCCCAGCATTTT. This gives the protein CASSFGTGNLDQPQHF.

The chain combines TRBV5-6 with TRBJ1-5, with 8 bases matching TRBD1. V trimming: 4 bases; J trimming: 6 bases; junction bases outside the gene matches: 12. Germline CDR1 reads SGHDT; CDR2 reads YYEEEE. The CDR3 runs to 16 residues. The chain's CDR3 is CASSGGPGGLSQPQHF. In nucleotides, the CDR3 is TGTGCCAGCAGCGGGGGGCCAGGGGGCCTTAGTCAGCCCCAGCATTTT.

The chain joins TRBV7-2 to TRBJ2-7; 10 bases match TRBD2. V trimming: 5 bases; J trimming: 0 bases; junction bases outside the gene matches: 10. In germline, CDR1 is SGHTA, CDR2 FQGNSA. The CDR3 sequence is 17 residues long. The CDR3 DNA sequence: TGTGCCAGCAGCCTCGACGGTGGACTAGCGGTCTCCTACGAGCAGTACTTC. Its protein is CASSLDGGLAVSYEQYF. Based on the CDR3 plus reference TRBV7-2 and TRBJ2-7, the full variable domain is GAGVSQSPSNKVTEKGKDVELRCDPISGHTALYWYRQSLGQGLEFLIYFQGNSAPDKSGLPSDRFSAERTGGSVSTLTIQRTQQEDSAVYLCASSLDGGLAVSYEQYFGPGTRLTVT.

The genes are TRBV5-1 and TRBJ1-1; no reliable D call. This CDR3 is built from 14 residues. Germline CDR1 and CDR2: SGHRS and YFSETQ. V was cut by 3 bases and J by 6 bases, with 15 bases left in between. The CDR3 is CASSSPSGPPEAFF. In DNA form, the CDR3 reads TGCGCCAGCAGCTCGCCCAGCGGGCCCCCTGAAGCTTTCTTT.

The CDR3 sequence: CAISEVKRRDTGELFF. The CDR3 DNA sequence: TGTGCCATCAGTGAAGTGAAACGTCGGGACACCGGGGAGCTGTTTTTT. The V and J genes are TRBV10-3 and TRBJ2-2; no definite D call. Germline CDR1 and CDR2: ENHRY and SYGVKD. V lost 3 bases to trimming and J lost 3 bases, with 14 bases between them. This CDR3 is 16 amino acids long.